The 20 T cell receptor beta chains reported below all come from one sample, sequenced in a study of blood T cells in healthy people across ages (dated by TCRdb to about 2015). Library generation was performed with 5' RACE. Sequencing used an Illumina HiSeq 2500. The second PCR ran for roughly 7 to 12 cycles and used a J-beta primer mix along with a sample-barcoded 5' primer. TCRdb handled the public reads itself, with Q25 trimming in fastp and clone calling in MiXCR, and kept productive beta chains. Entries are consolidated by CDR3 protein sequence, retaining the most common genes and DNA. In this sample the table shows around 750,000 distinct CDR3 sequences, 40% to 65% of which occur a single time. The ten largest make up roughly 40% of the sample. The sample consisted of blood. Receptors originate from a man older than 75 in good health.

This clonotype came up a few times. The chain carries TRBV5-1 and TRBJ2-5, with a tentative D call TRBD2 (5 bases). V was clipped by 2 bases and J by 2 bases, with 13 bases between them. The CDR3 sequence is 15 residues long. Germline V gene data show CDR1 as SGHRS and CDR2 as YFSETQ. CDR3 in amino acids: CASSFGRGLQETQYF. The CDR3 DNA follows: TGCGCCAGCAGCTTCGGCAGAGGGTTACAAGAGACCCAGTACTTC.

The chain is built from TRBV20-1 and TRBJ2-7; D is undetermined. Germline CDR1 and CDR2: DFQATT and SNEGSKA (reference sequence). CDR3 length: 14 residues. With 0 bases removed from V and 5 bases from J, the gap between germline ends came to 14 bases. The DNA for the CDR3 is TGCAGTGCTAGAGATCGTGCCAGAAACCACGAGCAGTACTTC. The encoded protein is CSARDRARNHEQYF.

The chain carries TRBV28 and TRBJ2-2; D remains unclear. Trimming took off 8 bases at V and 1 base at J, with 17 bases between the two ends. The germline V gene encodes CDR1 MDHEN and CDR2 SYDVKM. The CDR3 totals 16 residues. CDR3 nucleotide sequence: TGTGCCAGCGTAGCCTCACGGGCGTGGAACACCGGGGAGCTGTTTTTT. Translation: CASVASRAWNTGELFF.

As to this clonotype: Germline is not matched at one junction end, which may reflect a read error. The chain combines TRBV20-1 with TRBJ2-3; 12 bases are a match to TRBD2. CDR1 and CDR2 from the germline V gene are DFQATT and SNEGSKA (reference sequence). The CDR3 is 17 residues long. The CDR3 is CSARFGLAGGRTDTRYF. The CDR3 DNA reads TGCAGTGCTAGATTCGGGCTAGCGGGAGGGCGCACAGATACGCGGTATTTT.

This chain uses TRBV5-1 with TRBJ2-2; D possibly matches TRBD1 or TRBD2 (5 bases each). Germline CDR1 is SGHRS and CDR2 is YFSETQ. The CDR3 is 15 residues long. Deletions cut 2 bases from V and 0 bases from J, with 8 bases between. The CDR3 DNA sequence: TGCGCCAGCAGCTTAGAGGGACCGAACACCGGGGAGCTGTTTTTT. Its translation is CASSLEGPNTGELFF.

This clonotype appeared a single time. The genes are TRBV20-1 and TRBJ2-7; 9 bases agree with TRBD1. CDR1 is DFQATT and CDR2 is SNEGSKA in the germline V gene (reference sequence). The CDR3 has 13 amino acids. Unmatched junction bases numbered 9, after V lost 6 bases and J lost 6 bases. DNA of the CDR3: TGCAGTGCGCCGGGACAGGGTTTTGGCGAGCAGTACTTC. This sequence encodes CSAPGQGFGEQYF.

About this clonotype itself: One end of the junction fails to match germline, which may point to a read error. V and J are TRBV27 and TRBJ2-3, with 9 bases matching TRBD2. Germline V gene sequence: CDR1 MNHEY, CDR2 SMNVEV (reference sequence). The CDR3 is made up of 19 amino acids. The DNA for the CDR3 is TGTGCCTGCAGTCCCCCGCCCGGGGCGGGAGGGCCACATTCAAGAGACGCGTATTTT. It codes for CACSPPPGAGGPHSRDAYF.

This clonotype was detected ten times or more. The chain links TRBV5-1 to TRBJ1-2; 10 bases fit TRBD1. Germline V gene lookup returns CDR1 SGHRS and CDR2 YFSETQ. The CDR3 has 15 residues. The junction had 3 bases not matched to a gene; V was cut back by 0 bases and J by 4 bases. The CDR3 region is CASSLGTGGPYGYTF. The CDR3 DNA reads as TGCGCCAGCAGCTTGGGGACAGGGGGTCCCTATGGCTACACCTTC.

The chain has TRBV20-1 and TRBJ2-7; weak D call: TRBD2 (6 bases). The DNA end is a closer match to TRBJ2-5, so the J assignment may be wrong. CDR1 is DFQATT and CDR2 is SNEGSKA in the germline V gene (reference sequence). This CDR3 spans 13 amino acids. The CDR3 DNA sequence: TGCAGTGCTAGAGCGGGAGTGAGAGAGACCCAGTACTTC. Protein sequence: CSARAGVRETQYF.

This rearrangement joins TRBV11-3 to TRBJ1-6; D is unresolved. Germline CDR1 is SGHNT and CDR2 is YENEEA. Trimming removed 0 bases at V and 12 bases at J, with 12 bases between. The CDR3 contains 14 residues. The CDR3 reads CASSLDRDNVPLHF. CDR3 nucleotide sequence: TGTGCCAGCAGCTTAGACCGGGATAATGTACCCCTCCACTTT.

This clonotype was seen a handful of times. This sequence joins TRBV4-1 and TRBJ1-2; D is ambiguous. Germline CDR1 MGHRA, CDR2 YSYEKL. The CDR3 spans 14 residues. V was pared by 1 base and J by 8 bases, with 14 bases between. The chain's CDR3 is CASSQVGGRMGYTF. The CDR3 bases are TGCGCCAGCAGCCAAGTGGGCGGCCGTATGGGCTACACCTTC.

J is TRBJ2-5 and V is TRBV6-2 or TRBV6-3; D may be TRBD2 (5 bases). The J call may be incorrect, as the DNA end agrees better with TRBJ2-7. This CDR3 has 16 residues. CDR1 is MNHEY, CDR2 SVGEGT, per germline. Written as DNA, the CDR3 is TGTGCCAGCAGTTACTCGATGCAGCGGCCCTCCTACGAGCAGTACTTC. It codes for CASSYSMQRPSYEQYF.

This CDR3 reads CASSPFQLYGYTF. CDR3 DNA sequence: TGTGCCAGCAGCCCCTTCCAACTCTATGGCTACACCTTC. The chain uses TRBV12-3 or TRBV12-4 and TRBJ1-2, with no clear D. The CDR3 covers 13 residues. The V and J ends lost 6 bases and 4 bases respectively, with 12 bases between them.

This clonotype was counted only a few times. CDR3 DNA: TGTGCCAGCAGTCTCAGTGCGGGGGAGGGCCGGGAAGAGACCCAGTACTTC. Translation gives CASSLSAGEGREETQYF. The chain links TRBV12-3 or TRBV12-4 to TRBJ2-5; 7 positions agree with TRBD2. V lost 5 bases to trimming and J lost 3 bases; unmatched junction nucleotides: 15. The CDR3 runs to 17 residues.

The chain carries TRBV6-1 and TRBJ2-1; D call uncertain. Germline V gene sequence: CDR1 MNHNS, CDR2 SASEGT. V was cut by 5 bases and J by 6 bases, with 23 bases left in between. This CDR3 has 17 residues. CDR3 DNA: TGTGCCAGCAGTCTAAGACATGTCGGTGGAATGGTCAATGAGCAGTTCTTC. Its translation is CASSLRHVGGMVNEQFF.

This clonotype showed up just a few times. The chain carries TRBV6-6 and TRBJ1-4; TRBD1 agrees at 7 bases. From germline, CDR1 is MNHNY and CDR2 SVGAGI (reference sequence). Trimming removed 5 bases from V and 5 bases from J; junction bases left unmatched: 5. The CDR3 loop spans 14 amino acids. The CDR3 nucleotides are TGTGCCAGCAGTCAACCGGGACAGAATGAAAAACTGTTTTTT. Translating it yields CASSQPGQNEKLFF.

This clonotype has just a few counts. This rearrangement joins TRBV29-1 to TRBJ1-1; 10 positions match TRBD1. CDR1 is SQVTM, CDR2 ANQGSEA, per germline. This CDR3 has 14 amino acids. With 2 bases clipped from V and 6 bases from J, the junction kept 6 bases outside the gene matches. The CDR3 DNA follows: TGCAGCGTTGAACCCGGGACAGGGGTCCCTGAAGCTTTCTTT. Residues: CSVEPGTGVPEAFF.

The chain recombines TRBV5-6 with TRBJ1-2; no firm D call. Germline V gene sequence: CDR1 SGHDT, CDR2 YYEEEE. The CDR3 runs 14 residues. V was pared by 2 bases and J by 3 bases, with 11 bases between. CDR3 amino acids: CASSFGSGDYGYTF. CDR3 bases: TGTGCCAGCAGCTTCGGATCCGGCGACTATGGCTACACCTTC.

The V call is TRBV9, the J call TRBJ2-7; no firm D call. CDR3 length: 14 amino acids. With 2 bases removed from V and 0 bases from J, the gap between germline ends came to 9 bases. Germline CDR1 SGDLS, CDR2 YYNGEE. The DNA for the CDR3 is TGTGCCAGCAGCGTCGGTGATGACTCCTACGAGCAGTACTTC. Its protein is CASSVGDDSYEQYF.

This clonotype was recorded once. The CDR3, as DNA: TGTGCCAGCACCAATAGCGGAGGACTAGGGTACAATGAGCAGTTCTTC. Its protein is CASTNSGGLGYNEQFF. The V and J genes are TRBV7-8 and TRBJ2-1; 7 positions agree with TRBD2. The germline V gene encodes CDR1 SGHVS and CDR2 FQNEAQ. This CDR3 has 16 amino acids. Germline trimming cut 7 bases from V and 4 bases from J; bases unmatched to any gene: 13.